This TCR beta chain originates from a study of CD8 T cells in ankylosing spondylitis. Study results and limitations: Typical of ankylosing spondylitis blood, it appeared, was a TCR beta motif of about eight highly homologous variants. Reactive arthritis synovial fluid and blood were previously reported to contain some motif variants.

A remark on this clonotype: Its antigen is undetermined.

The CDR3 runs to 15 residues. V shed 4 bases and J 5 bases; nucleotides not matched to a gene: 6. The germline gives CDR1 SEHNR, CDR2 FQNEAQ (reference sequence). Quantitative 5'-RACE was performed with molecular barcodes, and it yielded the TCR beta libraries. TCRdb re-derived calls from the 5' RACE reads in MiXCR, one entry per CDR3 protein. The sample records around 540,000 distinct CDR3 sequences, roughly 13% being singletons. The TCR originated in a male donor with ankylosing spondylitis. The chain joins TRBV7-9 to TRBJ2-2; 8 bases fit TRBD2. The sample comprised blood, either unsorted or a sorted T cell fraction (not recorded which). The CDR3 nucleotides read TGTGCCAGCAGCTCCAGCGGGAGAGGGACCGGGGAGCTGTTTTTT. Its protein is CASSSSGRGTGELFF.